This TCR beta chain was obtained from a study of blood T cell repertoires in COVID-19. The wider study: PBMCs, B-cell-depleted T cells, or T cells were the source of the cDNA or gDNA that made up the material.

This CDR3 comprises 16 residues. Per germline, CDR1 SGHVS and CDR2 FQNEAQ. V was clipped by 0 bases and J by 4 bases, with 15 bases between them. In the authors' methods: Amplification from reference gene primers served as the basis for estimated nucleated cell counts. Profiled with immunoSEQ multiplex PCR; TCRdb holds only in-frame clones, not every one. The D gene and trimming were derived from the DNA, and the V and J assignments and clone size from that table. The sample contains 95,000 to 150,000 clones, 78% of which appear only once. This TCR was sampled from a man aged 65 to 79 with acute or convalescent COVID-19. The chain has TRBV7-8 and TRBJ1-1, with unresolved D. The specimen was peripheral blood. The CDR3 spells CASSLAEPGAGTEAFF. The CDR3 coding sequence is TGTGCCAGCAGCTTAGCGGAACCGGGCGCGGGCACTGAAGCTTTCTTT.